This T cell receptor beta chain stems from a study of OX40 agonist ivuxolimab in advanced cancers. Overall study: A partial response was reached by three patients: one with hepatocellular carcinoma and two with cutaneous melanoma.

This CDR3 comprises 15 residues. CDR1 and CDR2 from the germline V gene are MGHRA and YSYEKL. Trimming took 0 bases from V and 1 from J, leaving 9 bases between them. No patient had autoimmune disease or received systemic immunosuppression. The repertoire was sequenced with immunoSEQ multiplex PCR; TCRdb's copy has only in-frame clones and lacks some. The repertoire holds 72,000 or so clones, with more than 75% as singletons. J is TRBJ1-1 and V is TRBV4-1; D is ambiguous. This sequence originates from an adult with an advanced solid tumor such as melanoma, head and neck, liver or kidney cancer. The material sequenced was CD4+ or CD8+ T cells sorted from blood, taken in a trial of the OX40 agonist ivuxolimab. CDR3 region: CASSQESGANTEAFF. The CDR3 DNA reads TGCGCCAGCAGCCAAGAATCGGGAGCGAACACTGAAGCTTTCTTT.